This TCR beta chain was captured by sequencing in a study of blood T cell repertoires in COVID-19. Study as a whole: Donors in Cohort 3 who had recovered were those with two negative PCRs, healthcare professional clearance, or resolution of their symptoms. Sites in the United States, Italy and Spain provided acute and convalescent COVID-19 samples.

Sequencing was performed with immunoSEQ multiplex PCR; in TCRdb, only in-frame clones are kept and a portion is missing. The sample consists of over 200,000 clones, roughly nine tenths of them appearing once. Living in 24 US areas, the participants were between about 18 and 100 years of age. Assignment of participants to cohorts was predicated upon participant-reported clinical history. The sequence was obtained from a woman aged 45-60 years in a cohort exposed to, infected with or recovered from COVID-19 (not recorded which). The sample comprised PBMCs or T cells enriched from blood (not recorded which).

CDR3 sequence (DNA): TGCGCCAGCAGCTTGGCTACAGGGGGCACTGAAGCTTTCTTT. Protein: CASSLATGGTEAFF. This chain joins TRBV5-1 and TRBJ1-1; 8 bases align to TRBD1. V lost 0 bases and J lost 4; bases outside the gene matches: 2. CDR1 and CDR2 (germline): SGHRS, YFSETQ. The length of the CDR3 is 14 residues.